What follows describes a single T cell receptor beta chain. This sample is part of a study of blood T cell repertoires in COVID-19. At the level of the study: PBMCs, B-cell-depleted T cells, or T cells were the source of the cDNA or gDNA that made up the material.

Germline V gene data show CDR1 as MNHEY and CDR2 as SVGEGT. V shed 5 bases and J shed 0 bases, with 11 bases lying between them. CDR3 length: 15 residues. Libraries were prepared by immunoSEQ multiplex PCR; TCRdb keeps only in-frame clonotypes and omits some of them. The table lists about 140,000 clones, roughly 80% of them singletons, with approximately 11% in the top ten. This TCR came from a man between 60 and 70 years old who had recovered from COVID-19. Sequenced sample: peripheral blood. V and J are TRBV6-2 or TRBV6-3 and TRBJ1-3; D not resolved. CDR3 sequence reads: CASSHPRNSGNTIYF. DNA for the CDR3: TGTGCCAGCAGTCACCCGCGCAACTCTGGAAACACCATATATTTT.